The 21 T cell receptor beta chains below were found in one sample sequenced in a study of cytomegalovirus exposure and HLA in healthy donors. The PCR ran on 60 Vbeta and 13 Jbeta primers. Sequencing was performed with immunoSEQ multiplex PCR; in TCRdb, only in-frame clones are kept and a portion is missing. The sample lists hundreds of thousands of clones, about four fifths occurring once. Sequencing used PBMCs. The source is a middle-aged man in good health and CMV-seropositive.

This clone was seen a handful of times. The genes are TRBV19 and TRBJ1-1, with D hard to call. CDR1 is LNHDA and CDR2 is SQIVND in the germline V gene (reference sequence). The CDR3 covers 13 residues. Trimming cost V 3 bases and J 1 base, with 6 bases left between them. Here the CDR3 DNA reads TGTGCCAGTAGTATCCCAGGGAACACTGAAGCTTTCTTT. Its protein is CASSIPGNTEAFF.

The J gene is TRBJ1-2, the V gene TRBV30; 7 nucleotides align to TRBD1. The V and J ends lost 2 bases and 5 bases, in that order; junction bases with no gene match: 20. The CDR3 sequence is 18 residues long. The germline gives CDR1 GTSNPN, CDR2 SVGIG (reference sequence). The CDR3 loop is CAWSPLRLEGAPGYGYTF. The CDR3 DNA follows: TGTGCCTGGAGTCCCCTCCGCCTCGAGGGGGCGCCGGGATATGGCTACACCTTC.

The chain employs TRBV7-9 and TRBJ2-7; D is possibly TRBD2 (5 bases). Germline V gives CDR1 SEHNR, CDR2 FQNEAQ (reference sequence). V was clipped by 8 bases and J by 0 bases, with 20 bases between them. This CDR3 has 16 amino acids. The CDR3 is CASGGGKTGNSYEQYF. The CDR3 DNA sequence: TGTGCCAGCGGTGGTGGGAAGACGGGGAACTCCTACGAGCAGTACTTC.

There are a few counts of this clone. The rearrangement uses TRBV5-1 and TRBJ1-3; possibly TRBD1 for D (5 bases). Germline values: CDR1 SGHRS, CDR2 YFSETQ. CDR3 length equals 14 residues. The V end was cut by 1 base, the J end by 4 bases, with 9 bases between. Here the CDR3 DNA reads TGCGCCAGCAGCTTGTCCAGGGCCGGAAACACCATATATTTT. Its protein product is CASSLSRAGNTIYF. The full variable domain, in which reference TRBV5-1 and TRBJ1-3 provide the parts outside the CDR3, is KAGVTQTPRYLIKTRGQQVTLSCSPISGHRSVSWYQQTPGQGLQFLFEYFSETQRNKGNFPGRFSGRQFSNSRSEMNVSTLELGDSALYLCASSLSRAGNTIYFGEGSWLTVV.

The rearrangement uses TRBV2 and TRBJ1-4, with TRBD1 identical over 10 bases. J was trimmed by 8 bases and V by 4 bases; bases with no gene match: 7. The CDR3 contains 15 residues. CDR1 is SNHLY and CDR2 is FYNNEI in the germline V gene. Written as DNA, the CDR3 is TGTGCCAGCAGTGTCTTGACAGGGGGCGACGAAAAACTGTTTTTT. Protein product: CASSVLTGGDEKLFF.

The CDR3 here is CASGDQGMNTEAFF. The CDR3 region has the DNA TGTGCCAGCGGGGACCAGGGGATGAACACTGAAGCTTTCTTT. The chain couples TRBV25-1 to TRBJ1-1, with TRBD1 as a possible D gene (6 bases). Between the trimmed V and J ends, which lost 8 bases and 0 bases, there was a span of 13 bases. Germline CDR1 reads MGHDK; CDR2 reads SYGVNS. The CDR3 sequence is 14 residues long.

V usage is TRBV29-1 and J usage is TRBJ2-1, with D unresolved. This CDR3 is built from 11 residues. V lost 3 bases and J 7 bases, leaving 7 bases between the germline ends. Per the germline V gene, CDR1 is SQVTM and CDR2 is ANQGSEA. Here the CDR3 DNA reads TGCAGCGTTGAGGCCTGGAATGAGCAGTTCTTC. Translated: CSVEAWNEQFF.

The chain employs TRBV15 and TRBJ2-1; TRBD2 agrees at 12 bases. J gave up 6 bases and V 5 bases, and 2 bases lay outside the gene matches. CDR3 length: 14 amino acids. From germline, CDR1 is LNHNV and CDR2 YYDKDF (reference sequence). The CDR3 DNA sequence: TGTGCCACCAGCGGACTAGCGGGAATCAATGAGCAGTTCTTC. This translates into CATSGLAGINEQFF.

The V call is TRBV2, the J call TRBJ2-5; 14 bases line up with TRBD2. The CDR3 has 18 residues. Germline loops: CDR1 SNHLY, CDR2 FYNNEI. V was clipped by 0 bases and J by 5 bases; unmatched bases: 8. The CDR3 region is CASSEAGLAGGRRETQYF. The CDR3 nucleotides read TGTGCCAGCAGTGAAGCTGGACTAGCGGGAGGCCGGAGGGAGACCCAGTACTTC.

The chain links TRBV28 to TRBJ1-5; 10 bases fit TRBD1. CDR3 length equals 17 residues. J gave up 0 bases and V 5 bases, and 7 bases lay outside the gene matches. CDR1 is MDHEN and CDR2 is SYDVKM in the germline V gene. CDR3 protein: CASSPTGGPGSNQPQHF. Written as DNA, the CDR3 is TGTGCCAGCAGTCCGACAGGGGGCCCGGGTAGCAATCAGCCCCAGCATTTT.

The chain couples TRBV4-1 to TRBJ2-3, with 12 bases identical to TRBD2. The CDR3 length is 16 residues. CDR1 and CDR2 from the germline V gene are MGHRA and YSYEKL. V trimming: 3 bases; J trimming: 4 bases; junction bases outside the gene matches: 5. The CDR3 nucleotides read TGCGCCAGCAGCCAGCCGACTAGCGGGAGTCCAGATACGCAGTATTTT. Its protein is CASSQPTSGSPDTQYF.

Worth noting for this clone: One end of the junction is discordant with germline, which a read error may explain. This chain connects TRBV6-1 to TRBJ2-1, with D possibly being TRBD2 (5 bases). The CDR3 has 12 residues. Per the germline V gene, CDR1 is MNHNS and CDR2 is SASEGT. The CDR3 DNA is TGTGCCAGCATCCCCGACACGCGAGCCGGGGTCTTC. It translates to CASIPDTRAGVF.

The CDR3 sequence is CASSPDLGQTEAFF. The DNA of the CDR3 is TGTGCCAGCTCACCGGACTTGGGACAGACTGAAGCTTTCTTT. The chain uses TRBV18 and TRBJ1-1, with TRBD1 identical over 7 bases. The CDR3 is 14 residues long. CDR1 is KGHSH, CDR2 LQKENI, per germline. Losses at the gene ends were 3 bases for V and 5 bases for J; bases not matched to a gene: 6.

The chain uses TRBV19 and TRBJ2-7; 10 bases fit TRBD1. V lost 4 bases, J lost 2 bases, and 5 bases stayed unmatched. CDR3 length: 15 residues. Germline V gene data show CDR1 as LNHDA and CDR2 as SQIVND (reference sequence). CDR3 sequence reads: CASSTGQGSTYEQYF. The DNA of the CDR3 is TGTGCCAGTAGTACGGGACAGGGGAGTACCTACGAGCAGTACTTC. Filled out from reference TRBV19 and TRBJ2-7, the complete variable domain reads DGGITQSPKYLFRKEGQNVTLSCEQNLNHDAMYWYRQDPGQGLRLIYYSQIVNDFQKGDIAEGYSVSREKKESFPLTVTSAQKNPTAFYLCASSTGQGSTYEQYFGPGTRLTVT.

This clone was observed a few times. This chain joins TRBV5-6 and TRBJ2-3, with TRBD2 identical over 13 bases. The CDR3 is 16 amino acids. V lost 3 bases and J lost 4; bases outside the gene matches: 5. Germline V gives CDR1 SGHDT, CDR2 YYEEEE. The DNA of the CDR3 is TGTGCCAGCAGCTCGACTAGCGGGAGGAGGTCAGATACGCAGTATTTT. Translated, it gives CASSSTSGRRSDTQYF.

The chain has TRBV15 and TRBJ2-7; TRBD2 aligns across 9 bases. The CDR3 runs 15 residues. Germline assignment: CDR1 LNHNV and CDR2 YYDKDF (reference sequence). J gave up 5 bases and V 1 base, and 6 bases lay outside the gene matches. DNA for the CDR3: TGTGCCACCAGCAGAGTGGCTAGCGGGATTGACGAGCAGTACTTC. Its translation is CATSRVASGIDEQYF.

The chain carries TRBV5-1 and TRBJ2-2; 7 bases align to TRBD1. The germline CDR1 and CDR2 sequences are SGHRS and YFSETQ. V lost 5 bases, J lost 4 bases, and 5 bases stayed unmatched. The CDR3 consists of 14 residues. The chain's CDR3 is CASSRQGGTGELFF. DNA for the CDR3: TGCGCCAGCAGTCGACAGGGCGGCACCGGGGAGCTGTTTTTT. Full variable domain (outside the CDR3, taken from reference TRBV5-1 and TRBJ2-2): KAGVTQTPRYLIKTRGQQVTLSCSPISGHRSVSWYQQTPGQGLQFLFEYFSETQRNKGNFPGRFSGRQFSNSRSEMNVSTLELGDSALYLCASSRQGGTGELFFGEGSRLTVL.

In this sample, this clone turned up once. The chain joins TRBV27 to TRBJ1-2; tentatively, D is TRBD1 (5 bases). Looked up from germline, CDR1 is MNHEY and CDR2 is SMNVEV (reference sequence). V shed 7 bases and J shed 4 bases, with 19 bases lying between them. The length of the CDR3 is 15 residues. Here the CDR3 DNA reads TGTGCCAGCATGGGAAGGGATCAGGGTCGCTATGGCTACACCTTC. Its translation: CASMGRDQGRYGYTF.

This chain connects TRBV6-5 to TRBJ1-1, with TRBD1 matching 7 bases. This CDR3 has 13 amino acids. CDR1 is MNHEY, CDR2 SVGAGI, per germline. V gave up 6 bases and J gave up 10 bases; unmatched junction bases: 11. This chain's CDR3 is CASRPTGTLGAFF. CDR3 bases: TGTGCCAGCAGGCCGACAGGGACTCTAGGAGCTTTCTTT.

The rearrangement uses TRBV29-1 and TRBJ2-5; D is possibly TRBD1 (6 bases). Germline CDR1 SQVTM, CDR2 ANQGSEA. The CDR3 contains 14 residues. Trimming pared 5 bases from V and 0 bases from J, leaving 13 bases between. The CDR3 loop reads CSVPVDRNQETQYF. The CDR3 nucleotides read TGCAGCGTTCCTGTGGACAGAAACCAAGAGACCCAGTACTTC.

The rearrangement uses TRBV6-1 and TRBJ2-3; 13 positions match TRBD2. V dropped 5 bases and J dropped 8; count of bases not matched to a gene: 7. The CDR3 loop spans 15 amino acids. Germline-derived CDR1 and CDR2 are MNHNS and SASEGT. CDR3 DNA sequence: TGTGCCAGCAGTACACCGGGACTAGCGGGACCTACGCAGTATTTT. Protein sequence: CASSTPGLAGPTQYF.